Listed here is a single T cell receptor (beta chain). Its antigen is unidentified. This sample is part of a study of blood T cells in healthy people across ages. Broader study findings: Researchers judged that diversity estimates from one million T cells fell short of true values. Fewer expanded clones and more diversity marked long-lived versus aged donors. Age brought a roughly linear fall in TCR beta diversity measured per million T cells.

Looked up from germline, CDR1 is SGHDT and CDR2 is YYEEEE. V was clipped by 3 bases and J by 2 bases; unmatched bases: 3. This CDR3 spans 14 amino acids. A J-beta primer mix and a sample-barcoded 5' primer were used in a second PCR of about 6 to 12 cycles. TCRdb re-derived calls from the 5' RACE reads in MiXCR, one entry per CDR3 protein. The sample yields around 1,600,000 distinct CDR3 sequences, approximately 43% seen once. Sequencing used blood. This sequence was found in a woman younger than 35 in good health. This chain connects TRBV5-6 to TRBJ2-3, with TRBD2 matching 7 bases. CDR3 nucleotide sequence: TGTGCCAGCAGCTGGGGGGGTTTCACAGATACGCAGTATTTT. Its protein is CASSWGGFTDTQYF.